The 26 T cell receptor beta chains below were found in one sample sequenced in a study of CD8 T cells in Susac syndrome. When the RNA was reverse transcribed, random hexamers were used with an input of about 0.45 to 1 ug. TCRdb reprocessed the immunoSEQ multiplex PCR reads via MiXCR and lists one record per CDR3 protein. The profile shows 150,000 to 200,000 distinct CDR3 sequences, roughly nine tenths of them singletons. Sequencing was done on a sample of CD4+ T cells from PBMCs. The source of these receptors is a human donor with Susac syndrome.

The chain joins TRBV5-1 to TRBJ1-4; D perhaps matches TRBD1 (5 bases). The ends were cut back, 2 bases at V and 5 bases at J, with 10 bases in the middle. This CDR3 is built from 14 residues. Germline V CDR1 and CDR2: SGHRS, YFSETQ. The CDR3 DNA reads as TGCGCCAGCAGCTTCGGGACGCAGAATGAAAAACTGTTTTTT. Translation: CASSFGTQNEKLFF.

This chain joins TRBV11-3 and TRBJ2-1; D gene unclear. V lost 6 bases, J lost 6 bases, and 18 bases lay in between. This CDR3 spans 15 amino acids. Germline CDR1 SGHNT, CDR2 YENEEA. Here the CDR3 reads CASSLNRDPSNEQFF. Here the CDR3 DNA reads TGTGCCAGCAGTCTTAACCGAGATCCGAGCAATGAGCAGTTCTTC.

This sequence joins TRBV6-5 and TRBJ1-2, with 9 positions matching TRBD1. The CDR3 is made up of 16 amino acids. Germline V gene data show CDR1 as MNHEY and CDR2 as SVGAGI. Trimming removed 4 bases from V and 4 bases from J; junction bases left unmatched: 10. The CDR3 DNA sequence: TGTGCCAGCAGTTCTTATACAGGGGGCGGAGGCTATGGCTACACCTTC. Protein sequence: CASSSYTGGGGYGYTF.

The V and J genes are TRBV20-1 and TRBJ1-2, with TRBD1 as a possible D gene (5 bases). The CDR3 has 17 residues. Germline V CDR1 and CDR2: DFQATT, SNEGSKA (reference sequence). The germline V and J ends were trimmed by 2 bases and 6 bases, with 25 bases remaining between them. The CDR3 DNA reads as TGCAGTGCTAGAAAACCAGAGGTGGAGGGACCCTTAGATGGCTACACCTTC. Translation: CSARKPEVEGPLDGYTF.

This clonotype was counted once. The V gene is TRBV11-2, the J gene TRBJ2-7; 9 nucleotides line up with TRBD2. Germline CDR1 SGHAT, CDR2 FQNNGV. V shed 5 bases and J 5 bases; nucleotides not matched to a gene: 10. This CDR3 is 15 amino acids long. CDR3 sequence (DNA): TGTGCCAGCAGCCGCGCGGGACTAGCCTGGGACGAGCAGTACTTC. Translating it yields CASSRAGLAWDEQYF.

This clonotype has more than one count but fewer than ten. The genes are TRBV11-2 and TRBJ2-2, with D possibly TRBD2 on 5 matching bases. The V and J ends lost 5 bases and 5 bases respectively, with 15 bases between them. Germline assignment: CDR1 SGHAT and CDR2 FQNNGV. The CDR3 loop spans 15 amino acids. The CDR3 here is CASSRTSLWTGELFF. The CDR3 DNA sequence: TGTGCCAGCAGCCGCACTAGTTTGTGGACCGGGGAGCTGTTTTTT.

V gene TRBV30 combines with J gene TRBJ1-1; D not resolved. This CDR3 has 14 amino acids. V gave up 3 bases and J gave up 3 bases, with 14 bases separating them. Germline V gene lookup returns CDR1 GTSNPN and CDR2 SVGIG (reference sequence). The CDR3 sequence is CAWREVFKDTEAFF. The CDR3 DNA sequence: TGTGCCTGGAGAGAAGTTTTTAAAGACACTGAAGCTTTCTTT.

The genes are TRBV20-1 and TRBJ1-5, with 7 bases matching TRBD1. CDR1 DFQATT and CDR2 SNEGSKA come from the germline V gene (reference sequence). V lost 3 bases, J lost 0 bases, and 8 bases stayed unmatched. CDR3 length: 16 residues. The CDR3 DNA reads as TGCAGTGCTAGCGAGATCGGACAGGTTAGCAATCAGCCCCAGCATTTT. Residues: CSASEIGQVSNQPQHF.

The gene calls are TRBV14 and TRBJ2-1; 7 positions agree with TRBD2. V lost 4 bases and J lost 7; bases outside the gene matches: 4. Germline values: CDR1 SGHDN, CDR2 FVKESK. The CDR3 sequence is 13 residues long. Here the CDR3 DNA reads TGTGCCAGCAGCCCCAGACTAGCAAATGAGCAGTTCTTC. Translating gives CASSPRLANEQFF.

The rearrangement uses TRBV30 and TRBJ1-1; 9 bases fit TRBD1. Germline CDR1 reads GTSNPN; CDR2 reads SVGIG (reference sequence). Trimming cost V 5 bases and J 1 base; bases outside gene matches: 2. This CDR3 has 13 amino acids. CDR3 region: CAWEQGANTEAFF. Written as DNA, the CDR3 is TGTGCCTGGGAACAGGGGGCGAACACTGAAGCTTTCTTT.

The count of this clonotype is one. The chain is built from TRBV20-1 and TRBJ2-2; D remains unclear. CDR1 and CDR2 (germline): DFQATT, SNEGSKA (reference sequence). This CDR3 spans 14 amino acids. V lost 3 bases and J lost 2, with 10 bases in between. Written as DNA, the CDR3 is TGCAGTGCTAGTTCCCAGAAAAACACCGGGGAGCTGTTTTTT. This encodes CSASSQKNTGELFF.

This clonotype was found once. This chain connects TRBV30 to TRBJ1-1; D unclear. CDR1 is GTSNPN, CDR2 SVGIG, per germline (reference sequence). This CDR3 region has 14 residues. With 3 bases removed from V and 7 bases from J, the gap between germline ends came to 18 bases. The CDR3 sequence is CAWRFGRGMGEAFF. The CDR3 bases are TGTGCCTGGAGATTCGGGCGCGGGATGGGTGAAGCTTTCTTT.

The rearrangement links TRBV18 to TRBJ2-5; 11 nucleotides match TRBD1. CDR1 and CDR2 (germline): KGHSH, LQKENI. V lost 2 bases to trimming and J lost 0 bases; unmatched junction nucleotides: 2. The CDR3 has 16 residues. The CDR3 DNA is TGTGCCAGCTCACCAAGGACAGGGGGCAACCAAGAGACCCAGTACTTC. Translation gives CASSPRTGGNQETQYF.

This chain connects TRBV29-1 to TRBJ2-7; 12 bases map to TRBD1. The CDR3 is 17 amino acids. In germline, CDR1 is SQVTM, CDR2 ANQGSEA. J gave up 3 bases and V 4 bases, and 13 bases lay outside the gene matches. CDR3 in DNA: TGCAGCGTTGTGTATGGATTGGGACAGGGGGCGCGCTACGAGCAGTACTTC. Its protein product is CSVVYGLGQGARYEQYF.

The V gene is TRBV29-1, the J gene TRBJ2-1, with no clear D. The V end lost 4 bases, the J end lost 10 bases, and 8 bases lay between the germline ends. The CDR3 is made up of 10 amino acids. The V gene's germline CDR1 is SQVTM and CDR2 ANQGSEA. The CDR3 sequence: CSVGHIEQFF. In DNA form, the CDR3 reads TGCAGCGTTGGGCACATAGAGCAGTTCTTC.

CDR3 nucleotide sequence: TGTGCCAGCACCGAGGGGACGGGGGGGCACCCGGAGAGCGATGAGCAGTTCTTC. Translated, it gives CASTEGTGGHPESDEQFF. V is TRBV12-3 or TRBV12-4 and J is TRBJ2-1, with 8 bases matching TRBD2. Trimming took 7 bases from V and 8 from J; bases not matched to a gene: 22. The CDR3 spans 18 residues.

This clonotype appeared a few times. This chain connects TRBV6-2 or TRBV6-3 to TRBJ2-7; no reliable D call. Trimming stripped 4 bases from V and 2 bases from J, with 3 bases between. This CDR3 comprises 11 residues. In germline, CDR1 is MNHEY, CDR2 SVGEGT. CDR3 sequence: CASSSAYEQYF. Here the CDR3 DNA reads TGTGCCAGCAGTTCCGCCTACGAGCAGTACTTC.

A note on this clonotype: Relative to the germline gene, one junction end is altered; a read error may explain this. The rearrangement uses TRBV5-1 and TRBJ2-3; 9 nucleotides align to TRBD2. The CDR3 sequence is 15 residues long. The germline V gene encodes CDR1 SGHRS and CDR2 YFSETQ. CDR3 amino acids: CASSLTSGPTDTQFF. In DNA form, the CDR3 reads TGCGCCAGCAGCTTGACTAGCGGGCCCACAGATACGCAGTTTTTT.

Remarks on this clonotype: One junction end does not reproduce the germline sequence, and a read error may be involved. The V call is TRBV6-5, the J call TRBJ2-5; D not resolved. Per germline, CDR1 MNHEY and CDR2 SVGAGI. The CDR3 is 15 amino acids. In nucleotides, the CDR3 is TGTGCCATCAGTTCTCCGGGCTCCTTATTAATGACCCAGTACTTC. Encoded protein: CAISSPGSLLMTQYF.

The J gene is TRBJ1-5, the V gene TRBV2; maybe TRBD1 (5 bases). V lost 5 bases, J lost 6 bases, and 14 bases lay in between. CDR3 length equals 14 residues. Germline CDR1 reads SNHLY; CDR2 reads FYNNEI. The CDR3 DNA follows: TGTGCCAGCAGTAAGGTCGGGGGGGGTCAGCCCCAGCATTTT. Protein product: CASSKVGGGQPQHF.

The V gene is TRBV2, the J gene TRBJ1-1; TRBD1 might be the D (6 bases). Between the trimmed V and J ends, which lost 7 bases and 1 base, there was a span of 16 bases. Germline assignment: CDR1 SNHLY and CDR2 FYNNEI. CDR3 length equals 15 residues. CDR3 nucleotide sequence: TGTGCCAGCACTTCGGAAGGACAGCCGAACACTGAAGCTTTCTTT. Translating gives CASTSEGQPNTEAFF.

This chain joins TRBV28 and TRBJ1-2, with unresolved D. Trimming removed 8 bases at V and 5 bases at J, with 12 bases between. The CDR3 length is 12 residues. CDR1 is MDHEN, CDR2 SYDVKM, per germline. In DNA, the CDR3 is TGTGCCAGCGGCCGGACGGATTATGGCTACACCTTC. Translation gives CASGRTDYGYTF.

This chain connects TRBV14 to TRBJ2-5, with a weak D call TRBD2 (7 bases). V lost 5 bases and J 5 bases, leaving 15 bases between the germline ends. The CDR3 has 14 residues. The germline V gene encodes CDR1 SGHDN and CDR2 FVKESK. The CDR3 sequence: CASSRGGTFETQYF. In DNA, the CDR3 is TGTGCCAGCAGCAGGGGGGGGACTTTCGAGACCCAGTACTTC. Variable domain in full (rest from reference TRBV14 and TRBJ2-5): EAGVTQFPSHSVIEKGQTVTLRCDPISGHDNLYWYRRVMGKEIKFLLHFVKESKQDESGMPNNRFLAERTGGTYSTLKVQPAELEDSGVYFCASSRGGTFETQYFGPGTRLLVL.

CDR3 nucleotide sequence: TGTGCCAGCAGCCAAGCAACGACAGGGGGCTATCGAGAGACCCAGTACTTC. Translated, it gives CASSQATTGGYRETQYF. The rearrangement uses TRBV14 and TRBJ2-5; 10 positions agree with TRBD1. V gave up 1 base and J gave up 4 bases; unmatched junction bases: 9. This CDR3 has 17 residues. CDR1 is SGHDN and CDR2 is FVKESK in the germline V gene.

DNA of the CDR3: TGTGCCAGCAGCGGGAGGGACAGAAACTATGGCTACACCTTC. Encoded protein: CASSGRDRNYGYTF. The chain has TRBV9 and TRBJ1-2; the match to TRBD1 covers 7 bases. The germline gives CDR1 SGDLS, CDR2 YYNGEE. Trimming cost V 3 bases and J 2 bases; bases outside gene matches: 4. The CDR3 is 14 amino acids.

V is TRBV3-1 and J is TRBJ1-1; D might be TRBD1 (5 bases). Germline-derived CDR1 and CDR2 are LGHDT and YNNKEL (reference sequence). The V and J ends lost 1 base and 5 bases respectively, with 11 bases between them. The CDR3 has 14 amino acids. CDR3 nucleotide sequence: TGTGCCAGCAGCCAAGTCGAGGGGAGGACTGAAGCTTTCTTT. The encoded protein is CASSQVEGRTEAFF.